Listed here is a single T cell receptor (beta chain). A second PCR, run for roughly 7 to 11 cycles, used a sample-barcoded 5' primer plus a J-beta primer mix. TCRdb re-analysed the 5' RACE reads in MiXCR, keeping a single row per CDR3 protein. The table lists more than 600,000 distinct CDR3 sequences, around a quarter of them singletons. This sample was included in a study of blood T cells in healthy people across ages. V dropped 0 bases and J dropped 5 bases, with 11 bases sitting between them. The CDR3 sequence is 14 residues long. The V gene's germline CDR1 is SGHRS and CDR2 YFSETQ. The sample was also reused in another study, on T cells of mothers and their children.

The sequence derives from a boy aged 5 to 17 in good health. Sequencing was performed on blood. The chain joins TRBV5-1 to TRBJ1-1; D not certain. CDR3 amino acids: CASSLVLGGTEAFF. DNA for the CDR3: TGCGCCAGCAGCTTGGTTCTAGGCGGGACTGAAGCTTTCTTT.